The present T cell receptor beta chain was sequenced within a study of human T cells and chemical hapten exposure. For the study at large: Alopecia areata, totalis or universalis affected patients who were mostly female. Study-wide points: The number of TCRs over 1 in 1000 frequency stayed unchanged after DPC.

TCRdb reanalysed the RACE reads using MiXCR and keeps one entry per CDR3 protein. Of approximately 350,000 distinct CDR3 sequences listed, roughly 6.9% are singletons. CDR3 length equals 15 residues. The V gene lost 4 bases and the J gene lost 2 bases, with 13 bases spanning the gap. Time point indicated: patch test 1, 2 weeks after DPC sensitization. Documented treatment: therapeutic diphenylcyclopropenone sensitization with weekly scalp DPC. This clonotype was recorded many times. As yet, its antigen is unknown. Sequenced here: whole blood, sampled in connection with sensitization to the hapten diphenylcyclopropenone (DPC). The origin of this receptor is a woman aged 18-29 years with alopecia areata. Some clones in this sample may be carry-over from other donors' samples. The V call is TRBV12-3 or TRBV12-4, the J call TRBJ2-3, with D maybe TRBD1 (6 bases). CDR3 DNA: TGTGCCAGCAGTTCCCGGACAGCAGCCACAGATACGCAGTATTTT. Translation: CASSSRTAATDTQYF.